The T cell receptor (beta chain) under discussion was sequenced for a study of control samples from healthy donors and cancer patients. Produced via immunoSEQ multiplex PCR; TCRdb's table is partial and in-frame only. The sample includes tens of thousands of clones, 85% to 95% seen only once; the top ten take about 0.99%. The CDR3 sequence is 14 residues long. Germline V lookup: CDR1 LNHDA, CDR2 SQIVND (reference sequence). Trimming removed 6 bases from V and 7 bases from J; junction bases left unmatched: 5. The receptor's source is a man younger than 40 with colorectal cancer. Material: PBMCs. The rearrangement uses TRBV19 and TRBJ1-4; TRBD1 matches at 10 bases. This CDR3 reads CASRRRDRGEKLFF. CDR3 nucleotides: TGTGCCAGTAGGCGCCGGGACAGGGGTGAAAAACTGTTTTTT. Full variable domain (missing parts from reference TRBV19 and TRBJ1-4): DGGITQSPKYLFRKEGQNVTLSCEQNLNHDAMYWYRQDPGQGLRLIYYSQIVNDFQKGDIAEGYSVSREKKESFPLTVTSAQKNPTAFYLCASRRRDRGEKLFFGSGTQLSVL.